Shown below are 5 T cell receptor beta chains from a single sample sequenced in a study of metastatic and nonmetastatic thyroid tumors. Patients were all untreated before their thyroid surgery. With MiXCR, TCRdb reprocessed the PCR reads. The sample lists around 23,000 clones; 11% were seen once. The sequenced sample consisted of blood. All receptors derive from a female donor with papillary thyroid cancer or a benign thyroid nodule (not recorded which). Some clones in this sample may be carry-over from other donors' samples.

This clone was detected many times. The chain joins TRBV11-1 to TRBJ2-1; 11 nucleotides align to TRBD2. CDR3 length: 15 residues. V was clipped by 4 bases and J by 3 bases; unmatched bases: 2. Germline-derived CDR1 and CDR2 are SGHAT and FQDESV (reference sequence). The CDR3 spells CASSSTSGNYNEQFF. Written as DNA, the CDR3 is TGTGCCAGCAGCTCGACTAGCGGGAACTACAATGAGCAGTTCTTC.

This clone was found many times. Mismatch with germline at one junction end may stem from a read error. The V and J genes are TRBV10-3 and TRBJ1-2; 7 nucleotides agree with TRBD1. Germline CDR1 and CDR2: ENHRY and SYGVKD. This CDR3 has 15 residues. The chain's CDR3 is CAISESEGGNFGYTF. DNA for the CDR3: TGTGCCATCAGTGAATCAGAAGGGGGCAACTTTGGCTACACCTTC.

This clone was seen a few times. The chain uses TRBV28 and TRBJ1-5; the D is unclear. Germline V gene sequence: CDR1 MDHEN, CDR2 SYDVKM. The CDR3 length is 15 residues. The V gene lost 5 bases and the J gene lost 6 bases, with 17 bases spanning the gap. This chain's CDR3 is CASSLSRYSPQPQHF. In DNA, the CDR3 is TGTGCCAGCAGTCTAAGTCGGTACAGCCCTCAGCCCCAGCATTTT. Variable domain in full (rest from reference TRBV28 and TRBJ1-5): DVKVTQSSRYLVKRTGEKVFLECVQDMDHENMFWYRQDPGLGLRLIYFSYDVKMKEKGDIPEGYSVSREKKERFSLILESASTNQTSMYLCASSLSRYSPQPQHFGDGTRLSIL.

This clone has a handful of counts. Relative to the germline gene, one junction end is altered; a read error may explain this. The sample holds other DNA sequences that translate to the same CDR3. The gene calls are TRBV20-1 and TRBJ2-7, with 9 positions matching TRBD2. The CDR3 runs 13 residues. CDR1 and CDR2 (germline): DFQATT, SNEGSKA (reference sequence). The CDR3 nucleotides read TGCAGTGCTGTAGCGGGAGTTAGTAACGAGCAATACTTC. Amino acid sequence: CSAVAGVSNEQYF.

This clone was recorded at least ten times. The rearrangement joins TRBV5-1 to TRBJ1-1; a possible D gene is TRBD1 (5 bases). Trimming shortened V by 1 base and J by 1 base, and 8 bases separated the two germline ends. Germline V lookup: CDR1 SGHRS, CDR2 YFSETQ. The CDR3 consists of 14 residues. Written as DNA, the CDR3 is TGCGCCAGCAGCTTGTCAGGGCAGAACACTGAAGCTTTCTTT. This gives the protein CASSLSGQNTEAFF. Full variable domain (rest looked up from reference TRBV5-1 and TRBJ1-1): KAGVTQTPRYLIKTRGQQVTLSCSPISGHRSVSWYQQTPGQGLQFLFEYFSETQRNKGNFPGRFSGRQFSNSRSEMNVSTLELGDSALYLCASSLSGQNTEAFFGQGTRLTVV.